These T cell receptor beta chains were read from a single sample in a study of T cell repertoires in cytomegalovirus infection. These receptors lack a known antigen. TCRdb re-called the reads with MiXCR, one entry per CDR3 protein. Seen here are 450,000 to 600,000 distinct CDR3 sequences, more than 30% observed once, and the top ten hold 17%. The source material was cultured PBMCs, sampled from culture after CMV antigen stimulation. The receptors here all came from a human donor in good health (CMV status not recorded). Some clones in this sample may be carry-over from other donors' samples. CDR3s include the opening cysteine and the closing phenylalanine or tryptophan. A D gene is named only where the DNA matches it firmly. Expanded clones are given a class, and other clones once, few, many or no size at all.

many	.	TRBJ1-5	TRBV7-2	TGTGCCAGCAGCTTAAGCGGGCATGGTGGCCAGCCCCAGCATTTT	CASSLSGHGGQPQHF
.	.	TRBJ2-5	TRBV29-1	TGCAGCGTTCTCGCCAGGGGCCGGGAGACCCAGTACTTC	CSVLARGRETQYF
.	.	TRBJ1-3	TRBV9	TGTGCCAGCAGCGTAAAAGTCTCTGGAAACACCATATATTTT	CASSVKVSGNTIYF
few	TRBD2	TRBJ2-1	TRBV7-9	TGTGCCAGCAGCTTAGCCGGGACTAGCGGGAGTGGCGATGAGCAGTTCTTC	CASSLAGTSGSGDEQFF
.	TRBD1	TRBJ2-5	TRBV10-1	TGCGCCAGCAGTTCCTCGGACAGGTCGCAAGAGACCCAGTACTTC	CASSSSDRSQETQYF
.	.	TRBJ1-2	TRBV11-2	TGTGCCAGCAGCTTAGAGCGGTCAGGGTTTTATGGCTACACCTTC	CASSLERSGFYGYTF
few	TRBD2	TRBJ2-1	TRBV19	TGTGCCAGTAGTCAGAGCGGGAACTACAATGAGCAGTTCTTC	CASSQSGNYNEQFF
few	TRBD2	TRBJ2-5	TRBV11-2	TGTGCCAGCAGCACTAGCGAGGAGACCCAGTACTTC	CASSTSEETQYF
few	.	TRBJ2-7	TRBV5-4	TGTGCCAGCAGCTCCGGAGGCAACTACGAGCAGTACTTC	CASSSGGNYEQYF
few	TRBD1	TRBJ2-2	TRBV6-2/TRBV6-3	TGTGCCAGCAGAACAGGGGAGAACACCGGGGAGCTGTTTTTT	CASRTGENTGELFF
few	TRBD2	TRBJ2-3	TRBV7-6	TGTGCCAGCAGCTTAGGGGCGGCGGGAGGGCCGTCGGCCACAGATACGCAGTATTTT	CASSLGAAGGPSATDTQYF
.	TRBD2	TRBJ2-3	TRBV9	TGTGCCAGCAGCGGAAGAGCGGGAGGAACCACAGATACGCAGTATTTT	CASSGRAGGTTDTQYF
.	TRBD2	TRBJ2-3	TRBV25-1	TGTGCCAGCAGTGACCCTAGCGGGAGGGTGGCGCAGTATTTT	CASSDPSGRVAQYF
few	.	TRBJ2-1	TRBV12-3/TRBV12-4	TGTGCCAGCAGTTTATTCAGGGAGAATGAGCAGTTCTTC	CASSLFRENEQFF
few	TRBD2	TRBJ2-3	TRBV15	TGTGCCACCAGCGGTGGGGAGAGAAAGCGGGAGGGCCTATATACGCAGTATTTT	CATSGGERKREGLYTQYF
few	TRBD1	TRBJ1-4	TRBV7-8	TGTGCCAGCAGCGGCCGGGACAGGGGGTTTGAAAAACTGTTTTTT	CASSGRDRGFEKLFF
.	TRBD1	TRBJ2-5	TRBV11-3	TGTGCCAGCAGCTTAGGCCGCCGGGACAGGGGTGACCAAGAGACCCAGTACTTC	CASSLGRRDRGDQETQYF
few	.	TRBJ2-5	TRBV12-3/TRBV12-4	TGTGCCAGCAGTTTCGACAGCGCCCTGGGGGAGACCCAGTACTTC	CASSFDSALGETQYF
.	.	TRBJ2-5	TRBV20-1	TGCAGTGCCCCGACAGAGGTGGGGACCCAGTACTTC	CSAPTEVGTQYF
.	TRBD1	TRBJ1-2	TRBV28	TGTGCCATCAGTCCTAACAGGGGTCCCAACCTTTTTTGGGGCTACACCTTC	CAISPNRGPNLFWGYTF
.	.	TRBJ2-1	TRBV6-5	TGTGCCAGCAGTTTTGCGGGGGCCACTAACAATGAGCAGTTCTTC	CASSFAGATNNEQFF
.	.	TRBJ2-5	TRBV12-3/TRBV12-4	TGTGCCAGCAGCCCTAGTATTCGGGGAGAGACCCAGTACTTC	CASSPSIRGETQYF
.	.	TRBJ1-6	TRBV12-3/TRBV12-4	TGTGCCAGCAGTGGCTCTGAGGCCTCACCCCTCCACTTT	CASSGSEASPLHF
many	.	TRBJ1-6	TRBV7-8	TGTGCCAGCAGCTTAGGGGACACTAATTCACCCCTCCACTTT	CASSLGDTNSPLHF